The 20 T cell receptor beta chains below were found in one sample sequenced in a study of CD8 T cells in ankylosing spondylitis. General study points: Ankylosing spondylitis blood appeared to carry a characteristic TCR beta motif of several highly homologous variants.

One entry per CDR3 protein, called by TCRdb with MiXCR from the 5' RACE reads. This table has roughly 440,000 distinct CDR3 sequences, 17% appearing once. Their antigen targets remain unknown. Sequencing was done on a sample of blood, either unsorted or a sorted T cell fraction (not recorded which). Receptor source: a male donor with ankylosing spondylitis.

The table lists this clonotype with many counts. The gene calls are TRBV12-3 or TRBV12-4 and TRBJ1-2; TRBD1 is a possible D gene (6 bases). Deletions cut 4 bases from V and 4 bases from J, with 10 bases between. This CDR3 is 13 amino acids long. The CDR3, as DNA: TGTGCCAGCAGTTCGACAGGCGTCTATGGCTACACCTTC. It yields the protein CASSSTGVYGYTF.

The rearrangement joins TRBV7-2 to TRBJ2-5; D gene ambiguous. Germline V CDR1 and CDR2: SGHTA, FQGNSA. CDR3 length: 15 amino acids. V gave up 1 base and J gave up 5 bases, with 14 bases separating them. CDR3 nucleotides: TGTGCCAGCAGCTTAGTCGGGCTTTTAAGGGAGACCCAGTACTTC. As protein: CASSLVGLLRETQYF.

This clonotype was picked up a small number of times. The V call is TRBV7-6, the J call TRBJ1-6; 8 nucleotides match TRBD1. This CDR3 has 14 residues. Germline trimming cut 3 bases from V and 9 bases from J; bases unmatched to any gene: 4. Per the germline V gene, CDR1 is SGHVS and CDR2 is FNYEAQ. CDR3 coding DNA: TGTGCCAGCAGCTTCGACAGGGGTGGTTCACCCCTCCACTTT. Its translation is CASSFDRGGSPLHF.

The chain recombines TRBV2 with TRBJ2-5; possibly TRBD1 for D (5 bases). The CDR3 spans 15 residues. Germline V gives CDR1 SNHLY, CDR2 FYNNEI. Trimming took 3 bases from V and 1 from J, leaving 12 bases between them. This CDR3 is CASSEADSFQETQYF. The CDR3 DNA is TGTGCCAGCAGTGAGGCCGACAGCTTCCAAGAGACCCAGTACTTC.

This clonotype appeared a few times. The chain has TRBV2 and TRBJ2-5, with TRBD2 matching over 12 bases. The V gene end was trimmed by 6 bases and the J gene end by 3 bases; junction bases not matched to a gene: 5. Germline CDR1 SNHLY, CDR2 FYNNEI. The CDR3 length is 15 residues. In nucleotides, the CDR3 is TGTGCCAGCAGATCGGCTAGCGGGGGGGAAGAGACCCAGTACTTC. The encoded protein is CASRSASGGEETQYF.

In this sample, this clonotype turned up a few times. The genes are TRBV24-1 and TRBJ2-1; tentatively, D is TRBD1 or TRBD2 (6 bases each). Looked up from germline, CDR1 is KGHDR and CDR2 is SFDVKD. The CDR3 extends over 12 amino acids. Trimming took 8 bases from V and 5 from J, leaving 9 bases between them. The CDR3 here is CATTGANNEQFF. As DNA, the CDR3 is TGTGCCACCACGGGGGCCAACAATGAGCAGTTCTTC.

The V call is TRBV6-1, the J call TRBJ1-1; D gene uncertain. The germline V gene encodes CDR1 MNHNS and CDR2 SASEGT. The CDR3 length is 13 residues. V dropped 6 bases and J dropped 0 bases, with 8 bases sitting between them. CDR3 in amino acids: CASRPTVNTEAFF. The CDR3, as DNA: TGTGCCAGCAGGCCCACAGTGAACACTGAAGCTTTCTTT.

J is TRBJ1-3 and V is TRBV20-1, with TRBD1 as a possible D gene (5 bases). The CDR3 has 15 residues. V shed 6 bases and J shed 1 base, with 16 bases lying between them. The germline gives CDR1 DFQATT, CDR2 SNEGSKA (reference sequence). This CDR3 is CSATKGLSSGNTIYF. For the CDR3, the DNA is TGCAGTGCAACCAAGGGACTTTCATCTGGAAACACCATATATTTT.

Points on this clonotype: A junction end diverges from the germline sequence, so it may reflect a read error. The chain employs TRBV7-7 and TRBJ2-5; TRBD2 matches 12 bases. This CDR3 region has 16 residues. The germline CDR1 and CDR2 sequences are SSHAT and FNYEAQ (reference sequence). In nucleotides, the CDR3 is TGTGCTAGCAGCTTAACGACTAGCGGGGGTGGGGAGACCCAGTACTTC. Translation gives CASSLTTSGGGETQYF.

Here the CDR3 reads CASSPFPGSSYNEQFF. The DNA of the CDR3 is TGTGCCAGCAGCCCCTTTCCGGGGAGCTCCTACAATGAGCAGTTCTTC. V is TRBV7-3 and J is TRBJ2-1; TRBD2 might be the D (5 bases). The CDR3 runs 16 residues. V was cut by 5 bases and J by 0 bases, with 14 bases left in between. CDR1 is SGHTA and CDR2 is FQGTGA in the germline V gene.

V and J are TRBV4-2 and TRBJ2-1; D not resolved. V gave up 2 bases and J gave up 4 bases, with 18 bases separating them. Germline V gene lookup returns CDR1 LGHNA and CDR2 YNFKEQ. The CDR3 contains 17 residues. The CDR3 reads CASSQPPTLPEYNEQFF. CDR3 sequence (DNA): TGTGCCAGCAGCCAACCACCTACCCTGCCCGAGTACAATGAGCAGTTCTTC.

This clonotype was found a few times. The gene calls are TRBV7-6 and TRBJ1-1; D is perhaps TRBD1 (5 bases). Trimming pared 2 bases from V and 0 bases from J, leaving 19 bases between. Germline CDR1 reads SGHVS; CDR2 reads FNYEAQ. The CDR3 contains 18 residues. The CDR3 reads CASSLPHSGTGMNTEAFF. The CDR3 nucleotides are TGTGCCAGCAGCTTACCACACTCCGGGACGGGAATGAACACTGAAGCTTTCTTT.

This clonotype occurred a few times. The CDR3 coding sequence is TGCGCCAGCAGCGGAGGACCCCCGAACACTGAAGCTTTCTTT. It codes for CASSGGPPNTEAFF. V usage is TRBV5-1 and J usage is TRBJ1-1; D gene unclear. This CDR3 comprises 14 residues. Germline CDR1 reads SGHRS; CDR2 reads YFSETQ. Trimming cost V 4 bases and J 1 base, with 11 bases left between them.

The CDR3 here is CASSYLNQPQHF. The CDR3 DNA reads as TGTGCCAGCAGTTACTTGAATCAGCCCCAGCATTTT. The V and J genes are TRBV6-2 or TRBV6-3 and TRBJ1-5; D remains ambiguous. The CDR3 is 12 amino acids. Trimming stripped 1 base from V and 4 bases from J, with 2 bases between. Per the germline V gene, CDR1 is MNHEY and CDR2 is SVGEGT.

The table lists this clonotype with many counts. The rearrangement links TRBV12-3 or TRBV12-4 to TRBJ2-7; D is uncertain. This CDR3 contains 15 residues. V was cut by 4 bases and J by 6 bases, with 19 bases left in between. The CDR3 protein is CASSSPGPQGFEQYF. CDR3 DNA sequence: TGTGCCAGCAGTTCCCCCGGGCCCCAAGGTTTCGAGCAGTACTTC.

This clonotype was seen more than once but under ten times. The chain couples TRBV27 to TRBJ2-5, with 7 nucleotides matching TRBD1. J was trimmed by 7 bases and V by 5 bases; bases with no gene match: 13. The CDR3 sequence is 15 residues long. Per germline, CDR1 MNHEY and CDR2 SMNVEV (reference sequence). In DNA, the CDR3 is TGTGCCAGCAGTCCCCAACCGACAGGGTCGGGGACCCAGTACTTC. Translation: CASSPQPTGSGTQYF.

This chain uses TRBV28 with TRBJ1-5; a weak D match, TRBD1 (6 bases). The germline V gene has CDR1 MDHEN and CDR2 SYDVKM. The CDR3 sequence is 15 residues long. V shed 6 bases and J shed 9 bases, with 21 bases lying between them. DNA for the CDR3: TGTGCCAGCAGACCGACTGGGGGCAGGCCAGGGCCCCAGCATTTT. Amino acid sequence: CASRPTGGRPGPQHF.

V gene TRBV5-6 combines with J gene TRBJ1-3; D gene unclear. V was cut by 5 bases and J by 0 bases, with 9 bases left in between. The CDR3 length is 14 residues. Germline assignment: CDR1 SGHDT and CDR2 YYEEEE. Here the CDR3 DNA reads TGTGCCAGCAGGCTCCGGAGCTCTGGAAACACCATATATTTT. Protein: CASRLRSSGNTIYF. Full variable domain (missing parts from reference TRBV5-6 and TRBJ1-3): DAGVTQSPTHLIKTRGQQVTLRCSPKSGHDTVSWYQQALGQGPQFIFQYYEEEERQRGNFPDRFSGHQFPNYSSELNVNALLLGDSALYLCASRLRSSGNTIYFGEGSWLTVV.

This chain links TRBV12-3 or TRBV12-4 with TRBJ1-4, with 9 bases that match TRBD1. V trimming: 6 bases; J trimming: 6 bases; junction bases outside the gene matches: 11. This CDR3 is built from 16 residues. In DNA form, the CDR3 reads TGTGCCAGCAGCCGGAGACAGGGGGGAGCGGATGAAAAACTGTTTTTT. Translation gives CASSRRQGGADEKLFF.

This clonotype was seen more than once but under ten times. The V and J genes are TRBV11-2 and TRBJ2-1, with 13 bases aligning to TRBD2. The V and J ends lost 5 bases and 6 bases, in that order; junction bases with no gene match: 7. This CDR3 region has 16 residues. Per the germline V gene, CDR1 is SGHAT and CDR2 is FQNNGV. DNA of the CDR3: TGTGCCAGCAGCCGACGGACTAGCGGGAGTAGCAATGAGCAGTTCTTC. Its protein product is CASSRRTSGSSNEQFF.